A selection of T cell receptor beta chains follows, all from one sample in a study of blood T cell repertoires in COVID-19. Clones were sequenced by immunoSEQ multiplex PCR, and TCRdb holds only the in-frame ones, with some missing. Found here are about 200,000 clones, 75% to 90% of them singletons; the top ten hold approximately 5.4%. Sequencing input: peripheral blood. These TCRs come from a human donor in a cohort sampled during active COVID-19. The CDR3 runs from the conserved cysteine through the conserved F or W. A D gene is named only where the DNA matches it firmly. The size field is filled for only some rows; it gives once, few, many or a size class.

TRBJ2-5	.	TRBV9	TRBD2	CASSLGLAGGRETQYF	TGTGCCAGCAGCTTGGGACTAGCGGGAGGGCGAGAGACCCAGTACTTC
TRBJ1-4	.	TRBV5-8	.	CASSWTEREEKLFF	TGTGCCAGCAGCTGGACGGAGCGGGAGGAAAAACTGTTTTTT
TRBJ2-7	.	TRBV28	TRBD1	CASSFTDRGPYEQYF	TGTGCCAGCAGTTTTACGGACAGGGGGCCCTACGAGCAGTACTTC
TRBJ2-3	.	TRBV5-4	TRBD2	CASTKGASGRAGNTQYF	TGTGCCAGCACCAAGGGGGCTAGCGGGAGGGCCGGGAATACGCAGTATTTT
TRBJ2-1	.	TRBV9	TRBD2	CASSVGLGLASEQFF	TGTGCCAGCAGCGTCGGACTAGGTTTAGCAAGTGAGCAGTTCTTC
TRBJ2-3	once	TRBV6-5	.	CASSRRLTDTQYF	TGTGCCAGCAGCCGGAGACTGACAGATACGCAGTATTTT
TRBJ2-5	.	TRBV28	.	CASSTPTGGETQYF	TGTGCCAGCAGTACCCCGACAGGAGGAGAGACCCAGTACTTC
TRBJ2-7	.	TRBV7-2	TRBD2	CASRLTSGRGSEQYF	TGTGCCAGCAGACTTACTAGCGGGAGGGGGTCCGAGCAGTACTTC
TRBJ1-3	.	TRBV7-8	.	CASSLARSPGNTIYF	TGTGCCAGCAGCTTAGCCCGGTCCCCTGGAAACACCATATATTTT
TRBJ2-7	.	TRBV6-5	TRBD2	CASSYSRLAGGYEQYF	TGTGCCAGCAGTTACTCGCGACTAGCGGGAGGCTACGAGCAGTACTTC
TRBJ1-1	.	TRBV18	.	CASSRGSGVNTEAFF	TGTGCCAGCTCACGAGGTTCCGGGGTGAACACTGAAGCTTTCTTT
TRBJ2-7	.	TRBV5-5	.	CASSLVGGGHEQYF	TGTGCCAGCAGCTTGGTTGGGGGCGGACACGAGCAGTACTTC
TRBJ1-2	.	TRBV10-3	.	CAIRRGIGYGYTF	TGTGCCATCAGGAGGGGGATCGGCTATGGCTACACCTTC
TRBJ2-1	.	TRBV18	TRBD2	CASSPTSAYNEQFF	TGTGCCAGCTCACCGACTAGCGCGTACAATGAGCAGTTCTTC
TRBJ2-3	.	TRBV10-3	.	CAISPELSTDTQYF	TGTGCCATCAGTCCCGAGCTTAGCACAGATACGCAGTATTTT
TRBJ1-2	.	TRBV6-5	TRBD1	CASSYTGQGAGYTF	TGTGCCAGCAGTTACACAGGACAGGGGGCTGGCTACACCTTC
TRBJ2-7	.	TRBV12-5	.	CASGWSCRMNAYEQYF	TGTGCTAGTGGTTGGAGCTGCCGGATGAATGCCTACGAGCAGTACTTC
TRBJ1-6	.	TRBV18	.	CASSPTRTETPLHF	TGTGCCAGCTCACCTACCAGGACAGAAACACCCCTCCACTTT
TRBJ2-2	.	TRBV7-3	TRBD2	CASSLRGGQINTGELFF	TGTGCCAGCAGCTTAAGGGGAGGGCAAATCAACACCGGGGAGCTGTTTTTT
TRBJ2-7	few	TRBV7-2	TRBD2	CASSLSSSGRYEQYF	TGTGCCAGCAGCTTATCGTCTAGCGGGAGGTACGAGCAGTACTTC
TRBJ2-2	.	TRBV24-1	.	CATTDTGELFF	TGTGCCACCACAGACACCGGGGAGCTGTTTTTT
TRBJ1-2	.	TRBV28	.	CANSPGGGARGYTF	TGTGCCAACTCACCAGGTGGGGGGGCTCGCGGCTACACCTTC
TRBJ2-3	.	TRBV10-3	.	CAIAGSTDTQYF	TGTGCCATCGCCGGGAGCACAGATACGCAGTATTTT
TRBJ2-7	few	TRBV2	.	CASSAQGMTYEQYF	TGTGCCAGCAGTGCGCAGGGGATGACCTACGAGCAGTACTTC
TRBJ1-4	.	TRBV27	.	CASSPYRGATNEKLFF	TGTGCCAGCAGTCCATACCGCGGTGCAACTAATGAAAAACTGTTTTTT
TRBJ2-4	.	TRBV30	.	CAWSPHDRRFAIQYF	TGTGCCTGGAGTCCCCATGACAGACGGTTTGCCATTCAGTACTTC
TRBJ1-1	.	TRBV18	.	CASSPVGANTEAFF	TGTGCCAGCTCACCAGTTGGGGCGAACACTGAAGCTTTCTTT
TRBJ1-1	.	TRBV6-5	TRBD1	CASSYLTGPEAFF	TGTGCCAGCAGTTACCTGACAGGGCCCGAAGCTTTCTTT
TRBJ2-7	.	TRBV4-3	.	CASSQDGRGGEQYF	TGCGCCAGCAGCCAAGATGGAAGAGGGGGTGAGCAGTACTTC
TRBJ2-7	.	TRBV29-1	TRBD2	CSVGLAGGPSEQYF	TGCAGCGTTGGCCTAGCGGGAGGGCCATCCGAGCAGTACTTC
TRBJ1-3	few	TRBV9	.	CASSVAEGPGNTIYF	TGTGCCAGCAGCGTAGCGGAGGGTCCTGGAAACACCATATATTTT
TRBJ1-2	.	TRBV24-1	.	CATSDSGRENYGYTF	TGTGCCACCAGTGATTCCGGGAGAGAAAACTATGGCTACACCTTC
TRBJ2-3	.	TRBV7-6	TRBD2	CASSPGTSATDTQYF	TGTGCCAGCAGCCCCGGGACTAGCGCCACAGATACGCAGTATTTT
TRBJ1-2	.	TRBV24-1	TRBD1	CATSDPRTGFGYTF	TGTGCCACCAGTGATCCGCGGACAGGGTTTGGCTACACCTTC
TRBJ1-6	.	TRBV5-1	TRBD1	CASSARTGTGDSPLHF	TGCGCCAGCAGCGCACGGACCGGGACAGGGGATTCACCCCTCCACTTT
TRBJ1-5	.	TRBV7-2	TRBD1	CASSFGTGRNQPQHF	TGTGCCAGCAGCTTTGGGACAGGGCGCAATCAGCCCCAGCATTTT
TRBJ2-7	.	TRBV28	TRBD1	CASSDRAAYEQYF	TGTGCCAGCAGCGACAGGGCCGCCTACGAGCAGTACTTC
TRBJ2-3	.	TRBV4-2	.	CASSQEEVAWESDTQYF	TGTGCCAGCAGCCAAGAAGAGGTTGCGTGGGAGTCAGATACGCAGTATTTT
TRBJ2-2	.	TRBV11-3	TRBD1	CASLGFGQGVGELFF	TGTGCCAGCCTGGGGTTTGGGCAGGGGGTCGGGGAGCTGTTTTTT
TRBJ1-3	few	TRBV7-9	.	CASTPTRGLGNTIYF	TGTGCCAGCACCCCCACCCGAGGGCTTGGAAACACCATATATTTT
TRBJ2-7	.	TRBV28	.	CASSLIGEYEQYF	TGTGCCAGCAGTTTGATCGGTGAATACGAGCAGTACTTC
TRBJ1-5	.	TRBV28	.	CASSSPTQGQPQHF	TGTGCCAGCAGTTCGCCGACCCAGGGACAGCCCCAGCATTTT
TRBJ1-1	few	TRBV28	.	CASSLLDSNTEAFF	TGTGCCAGCAGTTTATTAGACAGCAACACTGAAGCTTTCTTT
TRBJ1-2	few	TRBV2	.	CASSDFVNNYGYTF	TGTGCCAGCAGTGATTTTGTTAATAACTATGGCTACACCTTC
TRBJ2-1	.	TRBV30	TRBD2	CAWTAVAGGYNEQFF	TGTGCCTGGACCGCCGTTGCGGGAGGCTACAATGAGCAGTTCTTC
TRBJ2-1	once	TRBV18	TRBD2	CASSRVLSGSSSEQFF	TGTGCCAGCTCACGGGTACTTAGCGGGAGCTCGAGTGAGCAGTTCTTC
TRBJ1-1	once	TRBV5-5	.	CASSLDSNTEAFF	TGTGCCAGCAGCTTGGACAGCAACACTGAAGCTTTCTTT
TRBJ1-5	.	TRBV6-5	.	CASMWTEGLSQHF	TGTGCCAGCATGTGGACAGAGGGCTTGTCCCAGCATTTT
TRBJ2-2	.	TRBV18	.	CASSQEAGELFF	TGTGCCAGCTCCCAGGAAGCCGGGGAGCTGTTTTTT
TRBJ1-2	.	TRBV4-1	.	CASALKEGVGYGYTF	TGCGCCAGCGCCTTGAAGGAGGGTGTGGGATATGGCTACACCTTC
TRBJ2-3	once	TRBV30	.	CAWSVRGGTDTQYF	TGTGCCTGGAGTGTACGCGGGGGCACAGATACGCAGTATTTT
TRBJ2-7	.	TRBV7-8	TRBD1	CASSFDRASSYEQYF	TGTGCCAGCAGTTTCGACAGGGCGAGCTCCTACGAGCAGTACTTC
TRBJ2-5	.	TRBV28	TRBD2	CASKPGLAGKETQYF	TGTGCCAGCAAACCGGGACTAGCGGGAAAAGAGACCCAGTACTTC